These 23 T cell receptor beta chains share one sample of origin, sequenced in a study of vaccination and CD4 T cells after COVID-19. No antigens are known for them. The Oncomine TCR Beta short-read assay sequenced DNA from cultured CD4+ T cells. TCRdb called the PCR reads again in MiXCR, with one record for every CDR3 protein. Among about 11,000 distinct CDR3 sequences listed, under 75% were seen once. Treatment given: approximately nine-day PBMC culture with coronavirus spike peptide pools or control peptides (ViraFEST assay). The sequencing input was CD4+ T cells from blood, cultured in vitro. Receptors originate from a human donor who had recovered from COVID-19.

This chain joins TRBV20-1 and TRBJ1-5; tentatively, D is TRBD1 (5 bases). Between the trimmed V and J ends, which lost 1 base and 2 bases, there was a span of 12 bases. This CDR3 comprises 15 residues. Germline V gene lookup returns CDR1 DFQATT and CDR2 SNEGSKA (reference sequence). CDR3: CSARAGGDGNQPQHF. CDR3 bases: TGCAGTGCTAGAGCGGGGGGGGATGGCAATCAGCCCCAGCATTTT.

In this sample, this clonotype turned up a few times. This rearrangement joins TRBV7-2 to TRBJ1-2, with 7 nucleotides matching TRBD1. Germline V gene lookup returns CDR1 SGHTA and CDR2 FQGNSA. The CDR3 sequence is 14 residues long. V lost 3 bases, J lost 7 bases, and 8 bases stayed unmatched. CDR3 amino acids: CASSFRDSEPGYTF. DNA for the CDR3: TGTGCCAGCAGCTTCCGGGACAGTGAACCTGGCTACACCTTC.

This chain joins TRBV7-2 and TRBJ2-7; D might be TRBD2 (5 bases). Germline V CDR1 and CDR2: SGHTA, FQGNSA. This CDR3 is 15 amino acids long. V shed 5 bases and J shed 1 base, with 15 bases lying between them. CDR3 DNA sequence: TGTGCCAGCAGCCCCCGCCGCGGGCAATCCTACGAGCAGTACTTC. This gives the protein CASSPRRGQSYEQYF.

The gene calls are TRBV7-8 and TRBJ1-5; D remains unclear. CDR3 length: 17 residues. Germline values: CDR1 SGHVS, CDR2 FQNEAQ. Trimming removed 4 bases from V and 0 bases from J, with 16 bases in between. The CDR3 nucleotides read TGTGCCAGCAGCTCCCCCACCGCGGGGTATAGCAATCAGCCCCAGCATTTT. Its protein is CASSSPTAGYSNQPQHF.

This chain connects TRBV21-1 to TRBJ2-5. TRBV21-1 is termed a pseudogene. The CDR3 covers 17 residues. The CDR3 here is CASSNDLAGPYQETQYF. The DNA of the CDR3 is TGTGCCAGCAGCAACGACCTTGCTGGACCATACCAAGAGACCCAGTACTTC.

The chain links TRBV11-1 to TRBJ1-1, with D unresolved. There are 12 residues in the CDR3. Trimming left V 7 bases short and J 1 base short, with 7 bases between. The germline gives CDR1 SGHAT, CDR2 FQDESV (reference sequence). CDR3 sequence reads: CASTQTNTEAFF. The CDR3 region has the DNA TGTGCCAGCACTCAAACGAACACTGAAGCTTTCTTT.

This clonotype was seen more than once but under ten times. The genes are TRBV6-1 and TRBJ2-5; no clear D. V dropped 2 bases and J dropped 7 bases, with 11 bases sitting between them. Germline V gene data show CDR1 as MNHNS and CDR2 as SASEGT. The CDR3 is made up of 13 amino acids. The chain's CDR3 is CASSERPDGTQYF. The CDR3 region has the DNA TGTGCCAGCAGTGAAAGACCCGATGGGACCCAGTACTTC.

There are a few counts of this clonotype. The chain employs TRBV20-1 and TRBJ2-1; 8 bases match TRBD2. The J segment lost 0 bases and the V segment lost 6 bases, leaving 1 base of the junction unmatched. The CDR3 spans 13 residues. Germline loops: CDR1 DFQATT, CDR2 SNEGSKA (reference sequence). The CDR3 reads CSASGSSYNEQFF. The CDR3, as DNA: TGCAGTGCAAGCGGGAGCTCCTACAATGAGCAGTTCTTC.

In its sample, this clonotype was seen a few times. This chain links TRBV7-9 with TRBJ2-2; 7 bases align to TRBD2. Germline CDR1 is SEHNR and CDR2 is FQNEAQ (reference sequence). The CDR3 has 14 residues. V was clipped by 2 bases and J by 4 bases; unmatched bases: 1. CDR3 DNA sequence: TGTGCCAGCAGCTTACTAGCGGCCACCGGGGAGCTGTTTTTT. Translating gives CASSLLAATGELFF. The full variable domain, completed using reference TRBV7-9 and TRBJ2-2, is DTGVSQNPRHKITKRGQNVTFRCDPISEHNRLYWYRQTLGQGPEFLTYFQNEAQLEKSRLLSDRFSAERPKGSFSTLEIQRTEQGDSAMYLCASSLLAATGELFFGEGSRLTVL.

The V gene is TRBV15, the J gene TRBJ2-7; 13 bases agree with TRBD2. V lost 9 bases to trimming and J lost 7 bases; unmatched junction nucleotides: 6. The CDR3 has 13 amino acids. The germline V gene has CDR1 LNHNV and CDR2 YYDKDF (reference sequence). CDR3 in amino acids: CATRTSGSYEQYF. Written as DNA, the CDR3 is TGTGCCACAAGGACTAGCGGGAGTTATGAGCAGTACTTC.

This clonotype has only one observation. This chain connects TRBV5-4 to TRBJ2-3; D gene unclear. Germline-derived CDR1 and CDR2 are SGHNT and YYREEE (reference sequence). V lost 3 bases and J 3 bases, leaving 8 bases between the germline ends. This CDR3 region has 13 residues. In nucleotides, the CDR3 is TGTGCCAGCAGCTCCGGACGGACAGATACGCAGTATTTT. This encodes CASSSGRTDTQYF.

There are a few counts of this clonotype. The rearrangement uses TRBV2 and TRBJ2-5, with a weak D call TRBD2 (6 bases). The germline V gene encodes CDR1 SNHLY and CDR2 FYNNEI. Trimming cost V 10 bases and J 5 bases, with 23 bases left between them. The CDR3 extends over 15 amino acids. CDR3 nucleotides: TGTGCCACCGGCGGGGTATTTCCGTCAAGTGAGACCCAGTACTTC. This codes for CATGGVFPSSETQYF.

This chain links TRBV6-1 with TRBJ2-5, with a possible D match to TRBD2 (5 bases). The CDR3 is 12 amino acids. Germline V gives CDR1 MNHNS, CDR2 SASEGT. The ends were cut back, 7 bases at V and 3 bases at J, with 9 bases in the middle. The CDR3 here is CASTLGEETQYF. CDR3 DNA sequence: TGTGCCAGCACCCTCGGGGAAGAGACCCAGTACTTC.

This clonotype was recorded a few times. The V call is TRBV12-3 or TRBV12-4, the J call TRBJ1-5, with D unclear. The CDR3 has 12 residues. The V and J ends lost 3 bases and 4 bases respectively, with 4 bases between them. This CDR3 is CASSFSNQPQHF. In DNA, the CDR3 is TGTGCCAGCAGTTTTTCAAATCAGCCCCAGCATTTT.

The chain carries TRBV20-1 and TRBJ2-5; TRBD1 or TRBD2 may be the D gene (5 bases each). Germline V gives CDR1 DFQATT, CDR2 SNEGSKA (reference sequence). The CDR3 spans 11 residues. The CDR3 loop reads CGGVRSETQYF. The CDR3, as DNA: TGCGGGGGAGTTCGTTCAGAGACCCAGTACTTC.

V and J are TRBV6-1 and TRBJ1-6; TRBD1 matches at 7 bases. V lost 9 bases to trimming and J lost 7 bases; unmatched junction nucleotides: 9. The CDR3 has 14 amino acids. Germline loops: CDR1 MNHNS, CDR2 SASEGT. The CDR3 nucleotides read TGTGCCAGAACCGTAGACAGGGACAATTCACCCCTCCACTTT. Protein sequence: CARTVDRDNSPLHF.

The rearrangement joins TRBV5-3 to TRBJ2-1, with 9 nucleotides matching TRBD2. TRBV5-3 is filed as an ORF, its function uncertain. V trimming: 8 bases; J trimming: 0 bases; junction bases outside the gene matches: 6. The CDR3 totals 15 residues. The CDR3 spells CASGREGSSYNEQFF. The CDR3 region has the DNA TGTGCCAGCGGGCGGGAGGGAAGCTCCTACAATGAGCAGTTCTTC.

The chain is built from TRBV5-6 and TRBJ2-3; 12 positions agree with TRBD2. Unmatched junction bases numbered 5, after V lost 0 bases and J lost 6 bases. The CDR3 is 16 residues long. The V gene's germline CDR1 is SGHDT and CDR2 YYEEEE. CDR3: CASSLVSSGRADTQYF. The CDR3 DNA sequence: TGTGCCAGCAGCTTGGTGTCTAGCGGGAGGGCGGATACGCAGTATTTT.

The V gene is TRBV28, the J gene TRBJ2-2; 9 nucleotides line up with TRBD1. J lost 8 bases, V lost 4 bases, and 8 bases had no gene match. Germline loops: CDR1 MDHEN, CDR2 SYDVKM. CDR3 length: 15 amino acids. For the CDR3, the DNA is TGTGCCAGCAGTTCCCCGGGACAGGGTCTTGGGGAGCTGTTTTTT. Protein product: CASSSPGQGLGELFF.

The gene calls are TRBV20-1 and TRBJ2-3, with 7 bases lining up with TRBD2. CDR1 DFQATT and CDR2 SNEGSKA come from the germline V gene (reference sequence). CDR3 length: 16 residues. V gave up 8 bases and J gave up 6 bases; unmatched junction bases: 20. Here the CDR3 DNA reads TGCAGTTCACGACCCTCCACTAGCGAGTTTAAGGATACGCAGTATTTT. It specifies CSSRPSTSEFKDTQYF.

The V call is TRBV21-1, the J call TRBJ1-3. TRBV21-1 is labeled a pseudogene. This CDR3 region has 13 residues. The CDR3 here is CASSDISGNTIYF. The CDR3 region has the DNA TGTGCCAGCAGCGACATCTCTGGAAACACCATATATTTT.

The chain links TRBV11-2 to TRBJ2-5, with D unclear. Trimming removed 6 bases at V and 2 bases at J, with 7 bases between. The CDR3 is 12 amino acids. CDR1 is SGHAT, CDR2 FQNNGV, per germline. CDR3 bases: TGTGCCAGCAGGACTGAGCAAGAGACCCAGTACTTC. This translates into CASRTEQETQYF.

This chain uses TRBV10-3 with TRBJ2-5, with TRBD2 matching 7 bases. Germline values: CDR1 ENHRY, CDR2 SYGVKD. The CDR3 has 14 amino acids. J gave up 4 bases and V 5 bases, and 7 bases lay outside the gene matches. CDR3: CAISLAGVVETQYF. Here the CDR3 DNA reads TGTGCCATCAGTTTGGCGGGAGTAGTAGAGACCCAGTACTTC.